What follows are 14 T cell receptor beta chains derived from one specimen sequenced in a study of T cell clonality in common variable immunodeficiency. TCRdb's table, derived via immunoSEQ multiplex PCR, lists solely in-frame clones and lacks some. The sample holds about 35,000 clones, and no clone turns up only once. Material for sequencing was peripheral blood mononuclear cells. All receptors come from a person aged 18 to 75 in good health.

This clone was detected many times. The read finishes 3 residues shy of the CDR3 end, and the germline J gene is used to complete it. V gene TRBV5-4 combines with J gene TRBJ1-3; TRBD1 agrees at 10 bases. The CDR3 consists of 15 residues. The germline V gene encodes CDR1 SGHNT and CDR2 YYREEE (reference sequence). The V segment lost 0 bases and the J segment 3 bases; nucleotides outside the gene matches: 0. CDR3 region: CASSLGTGGGNTIYF. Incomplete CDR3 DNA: TGTGCCAGCAGCTTGGGGACAGGGGGTGGAAACACC.

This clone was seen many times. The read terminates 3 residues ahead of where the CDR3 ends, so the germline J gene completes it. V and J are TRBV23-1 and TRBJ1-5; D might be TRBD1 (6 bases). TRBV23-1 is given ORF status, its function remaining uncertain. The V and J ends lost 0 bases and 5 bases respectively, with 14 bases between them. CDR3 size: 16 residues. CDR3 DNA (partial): TGCGCCAGCAGTCAATCGTCAGGGGTCGTGGATCAGCCC. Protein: CASSQSSGVVDQP. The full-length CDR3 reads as CASSQSSGVVDQPQHF.

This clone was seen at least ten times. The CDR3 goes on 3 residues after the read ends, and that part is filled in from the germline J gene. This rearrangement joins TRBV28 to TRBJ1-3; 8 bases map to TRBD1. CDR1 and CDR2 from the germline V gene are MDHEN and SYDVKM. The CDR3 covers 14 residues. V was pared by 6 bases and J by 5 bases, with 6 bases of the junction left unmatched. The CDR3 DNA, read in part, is TGTGCCAGCAGAATGACAGGGGCTAGAAACACC. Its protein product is CASRMTGARNT. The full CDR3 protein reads CASRMTGARNTIYF.

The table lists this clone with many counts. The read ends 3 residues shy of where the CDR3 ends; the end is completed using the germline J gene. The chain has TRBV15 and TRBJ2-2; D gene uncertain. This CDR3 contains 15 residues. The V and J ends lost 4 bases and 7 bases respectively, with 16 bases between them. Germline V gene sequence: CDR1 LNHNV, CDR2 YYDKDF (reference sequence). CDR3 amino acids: CATSTWMARGGELFF. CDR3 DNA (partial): TGTGCCACCAGCACTTGGATGGCTAGAGGCGGGGAG.

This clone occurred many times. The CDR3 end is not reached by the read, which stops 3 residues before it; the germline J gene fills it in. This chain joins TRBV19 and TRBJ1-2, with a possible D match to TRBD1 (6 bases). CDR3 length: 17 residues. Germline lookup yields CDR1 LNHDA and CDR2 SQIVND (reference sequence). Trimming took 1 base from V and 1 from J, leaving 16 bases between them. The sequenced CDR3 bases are TGTGCCAGTAGTATAGGGGGGCCGGGACCCAGTAACTATGGC. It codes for CASSIGGPGPSNYG. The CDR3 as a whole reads CASSIGGPGPSNYGYTF.

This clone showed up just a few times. The CDR3 bases that were read are TGTGCCAGCATCCGAGGCCCACAGGGAAACACTGAA. It yields the protein CASIRGPQGNTE. The whole CDR3 protein is CASIRGPQGNTEAFF. This chain connects TRBV7-9 to TRBJ1-1, with D possibly matching TRBD1 (6 bases). The read comes to an end 3 residues before the CDR3 does, leaving the germline J gene to fill in the end. V lost 7 bases to trimming and J lost 2 bases, with 17 bases between them. The CDR3 extends over 15 amino acids. Germline CDR1 SEHNR, CDR2 FQNEAQ (reference sequence).

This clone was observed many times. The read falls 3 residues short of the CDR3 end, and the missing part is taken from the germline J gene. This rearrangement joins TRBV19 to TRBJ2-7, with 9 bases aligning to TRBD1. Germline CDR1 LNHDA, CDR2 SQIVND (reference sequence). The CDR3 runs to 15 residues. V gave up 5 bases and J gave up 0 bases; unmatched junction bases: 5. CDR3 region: CASSVQGANSYEQYF. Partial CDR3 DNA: TGTGCCAGTAGTGTACAGGGGGCAAACTCCTACGAG.

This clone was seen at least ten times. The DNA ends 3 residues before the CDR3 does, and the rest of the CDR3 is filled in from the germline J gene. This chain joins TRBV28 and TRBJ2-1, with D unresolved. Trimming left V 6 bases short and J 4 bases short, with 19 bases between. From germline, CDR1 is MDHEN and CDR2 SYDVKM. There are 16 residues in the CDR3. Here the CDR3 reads CASRSVRTFFYNEQFF. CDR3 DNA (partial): TGTGCCAGCAGAAGCGTTAGAACCTTTTTTTACAATGAG.

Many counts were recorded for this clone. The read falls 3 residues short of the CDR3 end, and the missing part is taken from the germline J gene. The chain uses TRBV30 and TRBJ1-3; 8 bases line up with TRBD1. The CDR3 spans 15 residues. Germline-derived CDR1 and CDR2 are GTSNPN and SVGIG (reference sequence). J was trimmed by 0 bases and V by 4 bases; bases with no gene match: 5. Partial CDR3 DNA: TGTGCCTGGACTTTAACAGGGGGCTCTGGAAACACC. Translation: CAWTLTGGSGNT. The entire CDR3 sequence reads CAWTLTGGSGNTIYF.

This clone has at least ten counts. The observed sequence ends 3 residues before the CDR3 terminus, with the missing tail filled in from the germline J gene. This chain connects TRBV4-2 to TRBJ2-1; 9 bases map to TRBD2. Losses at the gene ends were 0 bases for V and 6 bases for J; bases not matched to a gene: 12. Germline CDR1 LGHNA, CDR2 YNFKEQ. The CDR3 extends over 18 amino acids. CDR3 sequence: CASSQDGGLAGRTNEQFF. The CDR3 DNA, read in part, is TGTGCCAGCAGCCAAGATGGTGGGCTAGCGGGACGGACCAATGAG.

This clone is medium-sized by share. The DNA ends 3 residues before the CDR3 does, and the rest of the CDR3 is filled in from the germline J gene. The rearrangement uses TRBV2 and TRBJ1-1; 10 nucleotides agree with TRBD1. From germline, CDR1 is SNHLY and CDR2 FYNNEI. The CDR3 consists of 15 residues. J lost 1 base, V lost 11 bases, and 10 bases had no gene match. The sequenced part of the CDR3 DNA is TGTGCCCGCCAGGGAGACAGGGGGCCGAACACTGAA. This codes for CARQGDRGPNTE. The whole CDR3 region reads CARQGDRGPNTEAFF. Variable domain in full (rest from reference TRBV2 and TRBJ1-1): EPEVTQTPSHQVTQMGQEVILRCVPISNHLYFYWYRQILGQKVEFLVSFYNNEISEKSEIFDDQFSVERPDGSNFTLKIRSTKLEDSAMYFCARQGDRGPNTEAFFGQGTRLTVV.

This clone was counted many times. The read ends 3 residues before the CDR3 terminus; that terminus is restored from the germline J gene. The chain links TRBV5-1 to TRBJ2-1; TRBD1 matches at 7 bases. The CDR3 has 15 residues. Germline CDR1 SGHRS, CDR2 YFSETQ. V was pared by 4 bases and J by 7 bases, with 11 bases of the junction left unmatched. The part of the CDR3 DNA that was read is TGCGCCAGCAGCGGATTGACAGGGTTGAGGAATGAG. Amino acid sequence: CASSGLTGLRNE. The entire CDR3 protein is CASSGLTGLRNEQFF.

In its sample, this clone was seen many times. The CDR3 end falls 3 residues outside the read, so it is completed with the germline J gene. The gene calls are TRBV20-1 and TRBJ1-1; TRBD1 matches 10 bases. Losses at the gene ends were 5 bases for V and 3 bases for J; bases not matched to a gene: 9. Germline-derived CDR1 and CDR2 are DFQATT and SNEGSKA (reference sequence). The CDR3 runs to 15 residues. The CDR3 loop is CSAVDRGRGDTEAFF. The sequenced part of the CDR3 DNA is TGCAGTGCTGTAGACAGGGGGCGTGGGGACACTGAA.

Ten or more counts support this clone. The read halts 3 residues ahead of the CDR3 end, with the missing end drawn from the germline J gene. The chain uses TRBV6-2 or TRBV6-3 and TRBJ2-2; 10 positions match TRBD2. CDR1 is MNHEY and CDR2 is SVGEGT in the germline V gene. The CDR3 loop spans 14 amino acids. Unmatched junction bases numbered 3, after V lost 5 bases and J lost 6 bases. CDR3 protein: CASSELAGAGELFF. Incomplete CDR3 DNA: TGTGCCAGCAGTGAGCTAGCGGGAGCCGGGGAG.